A single sample gave rise to the 15 T cell receptor beta chains below, sequenced in a study of blood T cell repertoires in COVID-19. Profiling relied on immunoSEQ multiplex PCR, and the TCRdb table lists in-frame clones only, not all of them. The profile shows about 60,000 clones, nearly 90% of them singletons. The specimen was peripheral blood. These receptors originate from a man aged 50 or older with active COVID-19.

This chain connects TRBV3-1 (or the pseudogene TRBV3-2) to TRBJ1-2; D is unclear. This CDR3 is built from 14 residues. Germline CDR1 and CDR2: LGHDT and YNNKEL (reference sequence). The V gene lost 3 bases and the J gene lost 2 bases, with 10 bases spanning the gap. The CDR3 DNA is TGTGCCAGCAGCCAGCTTTCGGGGAACTATGGCTACACCTTC. Protein sequence: CASSQLSGNYGYTF.

The chain combines TRBV7-2 with TRBJ2-4; perhaps TRBD1 as D (5 bases). V gave up 1 base and J gave up 1 base, with 5 bases separating them. There are 14 residues in the CDR3. The V gene's germline CDR1 is SGHTA and CDR2 FQGNSA. Written as DNA, the CDR3 is TGTGCCAGCAGCTTAGGACAGGCCAAAAACATTCAGTACTTC. It encodes CASSLGQAKNIQYF.

This clone came up a few times. V usage is TRBV5-5 and J usage is TRBJ1-4, with D hard to call. The CDR3 is made up of 16 amino acids. Trimming took 6 bases from V and 2 from J, leaving 17 bases between them. Germline lookup yields CDR1 SGHKS and CDR2 YYEKEE (reference sequence). This CDR3 is CASNLERRNTNEKLFF. The CDR3 DNA reads TGTGCCAGCAACCTCGAAAGGCGGAATACTAATGAAAAACTGTTTTTT.

The J gene is TRBJ2-6, the V gene TRBV7-9; the D is unclear. The germline V gene encodes CDR1 SEHNR and CDR2 FQNEAQ (reference sequence). This CDR3 is 16 amino acids long. Trimming removed 7 bases from V and 0 bases from J, with 13 bases in between. In DNA form, the CDR3 reads TGTGCCAGCACCCGAGAAGTCCCCTCTGGGGCCAACGTCCTGACTTTC. Translated: CASTREVPSGANVLTF.

As regards this clone: At one of its ends the junction is not consistent with the germline gene, which may arise from a read error. V gene TRBV30 combines with J gene TRBJ1-2; D gene unclear. Germline CDR1 reads GTSNPN; CDR2 reads SVGIG (reference sequence). The CDR3 is 11 residues long. The CDR3 DNA reads TGTGCCTGGAGTGTACTCTATAGCTACACCTTC. Its protein is CAWSVLYSYTF.

This chain connects TRBV5-1 to TRBJ2-3, with D possibly matching TRBD2 (6 bases). Deletions cut 4 bases from V and 2 bases from J, with 11 bases between. The length of the CDR3 is 14 residues. Germline assignment: CDR1 SGHRS and CDR2 YFSETQ. CDR3: CASSTGTFTDTQYF. CDR3 bases: TGCGCCAGCAGCACCGGGACTTTCACAGATACGCAGTATTTT.

The chain combines TRBV5-5 with TRBJ1-1; TRBD1 agrees at 9 bases. This CDR3 comprises 15 residues. Trimming cost V 5 bases and J 0 bases; bases outside gene matches: 5. Germline V gives CDR1 SGHKS, CDR2 YYEKEE (reference sequence). The CDR3 sequence is CASRQQGAMNTEAFF. As DNA, the CDR3 is TGTGCCAGCAGGCAACAGGGGGCAATGAACACTGAAGCTTTCTTT.

The chain joins TRBV25-1 to TRBJ1-2; possibly TRBD1 for D (6 bases). Germline V gene sequence: CDR1 MGHDK, CDR2 SYGVNS. CDR3 length equals 11 residues. Trimming stripped 3 bases from V and 8 bases from J, with 7 bases between. The CDR3 DNA is TGTGCCAGCAGTGAGAGGGGGGGCTACACCTTC. Translation gives CASSERGGYTF.

The chain carries TRBV19 and TRBJ1-2; no clear D. Germline CDR1 LNHDA, CDR2 SQIVND (reference sequence). The V end was cut by 3 bases, the J end by 6 bases, with 11 bases between. The CDR3 consists of 13 residues. CDR3 in amino acids: CASSMKSFNGYTF. As DNA, the CDR3 is TGTGCCAGTAGTATGAAGAGTTTCAATGGCTACACCTTC.

V gene TRBV7-9 combines with J gene TRBJ2-5; 9 bases align to TRBD1. The CDR3 has 16 residues. J gave up 3 bases and V 5 bases, and 10 bases lay outside the gene matches. From germline, CDR1 is SEHNR and CDR2 FQNEAQ (reference sequence). The CDR3 DNA sequence: TGTGCCAGCAGCGAACGGCAAACAGGGGGCAAAGAGACCCAGTACTTC. Its translation is CASSERQTGGKETQYF. Full variable domain (outside the CDR3, taken from reference TRBV7-9 and TRBJ2-5): DTGVSQNPRHKITKRGQNVTFRCDPISEHNRLYWYRQTLGQGPEFLTYFQNEAQLEKSRLLSDRFSAERPKGSFSTLEIQRTEQGDSAMYLCASSERQTGGKETQYFGPGTRLLVL.

The rearrangement joins TRBV24-1 to TRBJ1-6; D is uncertain. The CDR3 covers 12 residues. V was clipped by 11 bases and J by 0 bases, with 4 bases between them. CDR1 KGHDR and CDR2 SFDVKD come from the germline V gene. CDR3 sequence (DNA): TGTGCCAAGAGCTCCTATAATTCACCCCTCCACTTT. This sequence encodes CAKSSYNSPLHF.

Only one count was recorded for this clone. This chain uses TRBV3-1 (or the pseudogene TRBV3-2) with TRBJ1-1; TRBD1 might be the D (5 bases). The CDR3 sequence is 14 residues long. Between the trimmed V and J ends, which lost 1 base and 4 bases, there was a span of 10 bases. Germline CDR1 LGHDT, CDR2 YNNKEL (reference sequence). DNA for the CDR3: TGTGCCAGCAGCCAAGTGGGGGGGGGCACTGAAGCTTTCTTT. It codes for CASSQVGGGTEAFF.

This chain links TRBV5-4 with TRBJ2-7; 7 nucleotides align to TRBD2. The CDR3 has 17 residues. V was pared by 0 bases and J by 6 bases, with 15 bases of the junction left unmatched. CDR1 SGHNT and CDR2 YYREEE come from the germline V gene (reference sequence). The CDR3 loop reads CASSLALTALTGGEQYF. CDR3 DNA sequence: TGTGCCAGCAGCTTGGCCCTAACAGCGTTGACGGGAGGCGAGCAGTACTTC.

The chain's CDR3 is CAWSVLRGKTGNTIYF. CDR3 bases: TGTGCCTGGAGTGTACTTCGGGGGAAGACGGGAAACACCATATATTTT. The V gene is TRBV30, the J gene TRBJ1-3, with D possibly TRBD1 on 5 matching bases. There are 16 residues in the CDR3. The germline gives CDR1 GTSNPN, CDR2 SVGIG (reference sequence). Trimming took off 0 bases at V and 4 bases at J, with 16 bases between the two ends.

CDR3 sequence: CASSDRLAETQYF. The CDR3 DNA sequence: TGTGCCAGCAGTGATCGACTAGCGGAGACCCAGTACTTC. The chain uses TRBV12-3 or TRBV12-4 and TRBJ2-5; 8 positions match TRBD2. CDR3 size: 13 residues. Trimming cost V 5 bases and J 5 bases; bases outside gene matches: 4.